This T cell receptor beta chain was obtained from a study of OX40 agonist ivuxolimab in advanced cancers. Study overall: The drug used for patients, ivuxolimab, was an agonistic anti-OX40 (CD134) antibody.

In this sample, this clone turned up a few times. Some clones are missing from TCRdb's copy, which holds only in-frame ones; the method was immunoSEQ multiplex PCR. The repertoire holds around 80,000 clones, with more than 75% as singletons. V was trimmed by 7 bases and J by 0 bases, leaving 12 bases between them. Germline CDR1 is MNHEY and CDR2 is SVGAGI. CDR3 length: 14 residues. The receptor's source is an adult with an advanced solid tumor such as melanoma, head and neck, liver or kidney cancer. Sequenced material: CD4+ or CD8+ T cells sorted from blood, taken in a trial of the OX40 agonist ivuxolimab. The J gene is TRBJ1-1, the V gene TRBV6-5; no clear D gene. The CDR3 is CASMVTELNTEAFF. The CDR3 nucleotides read TGTGCCAGCATGGTGACCGAACTGAACACTGAAGCTTTCTTT.